This passage covers 32 T cell receptor beta chains from one sample sequenced in a study of T cells in tuberculosis. Assay: immunoSEQ multiplex PCR; the TCRdb copy retains only in-frame clones and omits some. The data show 30,000 or so clones, about 95% seen once. The source material was PBMCs. These receptors all stem from a donor aged 10 to 29 with latent tuberculosis or without tuberculosis infection.

The V and J genes are TRBV6-4 and TRBJ2-1, with a tentative D call TRBD1 (6 bases). CDR1 MRHNA and CDR2 SNTAGT come from the germline V gene. The CDR3 is made up of 13 amino acids. With 5 bases removed from V and 4 bases from J, the gap between germline ends came to 9 bases. In nucleotides, the CDR3 is TGTGCCAGCAGTCGGGACACATACAATGAGCAGTTCTTC. Amino acid sequence: CASSRDTYNEQFF.

CDR3 DNA sequence: TGTGCCAGCCTGCTAAGGGGCACCACAGATACGCAGTATTTT. Translation: CASLLRGTTDTQYF. The V gene is TRBV2, the J gene TRBJ2-3, with D possibly TRBD1 on 5 matching bases. CDR3 length equals 14 residues. Germline CDR1 SNHLY, CDR2 FYNNEI. V was trimmed by 8 bases and J by 2 bases, leaving 14 bases between them.

The gene calls are TRBV5-1 and TRBJ2-1; 7 bases align to TRBD1. Germline V gene lookup returns CDR1 SGHRS and CDR2 YFSETQ. The CDR3 extends over 16 amino acids. J lost 2 bases, V lost 1 base, and 6 bases had no gene match. The CDR3 here is CASSLNGQAPYNEQFF. In DNA, the CDR3 is TGCGCCAGCAGCTTGAACGGACAGGCGCCCTACAATGAGCAGTTCTTC.

In DNA, the CDR3 is TGTGCCACCAGCTCACGTCGGGGTTTTGAAATCGACACTGAAGCTTTCTTT. Protein sequence: CATSSRRGFEIDTEAFF. The chain recombines TRBV15 with TRBJ1-1; unclear D gene. V lost 5 bases, J lost 3 bases, and 22 bases lay in between. The CDR3 contains 17 residues. CDR1 and CDR2 (germline): LNHNV, YYDKDF (reference sequence).

V and J are TRBV29-1 and TRBJ2-3; D is perhaps TRBD2 (5 bases). Germline assignment: CDR1 SQVTM and CDR2 ANQGSEA. CDR3 length: 12 amino acids. V lost 7 bases and J 2 bases, leaving 10 bases between the germline ends. CDR3 sequence: CSAEAATDTQYF. CDR3 DNA sequence: TGCAGCGCGGAGGCAGCCACAGATACGCAGTATTTT.

The rearrangement uses TRBV5-8 and TRBJ2-5; TRBD2 matches 8 bases. CDR1 and CDR2 from the germline V gene are SGHTS and YDEGEE. CDR3 length: 15 residues. V shed 4 bases and J 5 bases; nucleotides not matched to a gene: 10. Written as DNA, the CDR3 is TGTGCCAGCAGCATCAAAGCGGGGGTAGTGGAGACCCAGTACTTC. Protein: CASSIKAGVVETQYF. Variable domain in full (rest from reference TRBV5-8 and TRBJ2-5): EAGVTQSPTHLIKTRGQQATLRCSPISGHTSVYWYQQALGLGLQFLLWYDEGEERNRGNFPPRFSGRQFPNYSSELNVNALELEDSALYLCASSIKAGVVETQYFGPGTRLLVL.

The chain carries TRBV28 and TRBJ2-7; D unresolved. Per germline, CDR1 MDHEN and CDR2 SYDVKM. CDR3 length: 11 amino acids. Trimming left V 6 bases short and J 2 bases short, with 5 bases between. CDR3 DNA: TGTGCCAGCAGGGCAGCCTACGAGCAGTACTTC. It is translated as CASRAAYEQYF.

The rearrangement links TRBV7-2 to TRBJ2-7, with 7 bases aligning to TRBD2. This CDR3 has 15 amino acids. Looked up from germline, CDR1 is SGHTA and CDR2 is FQGNSA. The V segment lost 4 bases and the J segment 1 base; nucleotides outside the gene matches: 7. The CDR3 DNA is TGTGCCAGCAGCTCCCGGGACTATCAATCCTACGAGCAGTACTTC. Amino acid sequence: CASSSRDYQSYEQYF.

This chain links TRBV11-2 with TRBJ2-5, with 13 bases fitting TRBD2. Trimming cost V 6 bases and J 6 bases; bases outside gene matches: 7. CDR1 is SGHAT, CDR2 FQNNGV, per germline. CDR3 length equals 15 residues. CDR3 sequence (DNA): TGTGCCAGCAGTGATACTAGCGGGGGGGCGAAGACCCAGTACTTC. Encoded protein: CASSDTSGGAKTQYF. The full variable domain, in which reference TRBV11-2 and TRBJ2-5 provide the parts outside the CDR3, is EAGVAQSPRYKIIEKRQSVAFWCNPISGHATLYWYQQILGQGPKLLIQFQNNGVVDDSQLPKDRFSAERLKGVDSTLKIQPAKLEDSAVYLCASSDTSGGAKTQYFGPGTRLLVL.

The chain combines TRBV27 with TRBJ2-7; D may be TRBD2 (5 bases). V lost 7 bases to trimming and J lost 5 bases, with 15 bases between them. The CDR3 is made up of 13 amino acids. The germline gives CDR1 MNHEY, CDR2 SMNVEV (reference sequence). The CDR3 DNA reads TGTGCCAGCAATTTGGCGGGTGGTCACGAGCAGTACTTC. This translates into CASNLAGGHEQYF.

The rearrangement links TRBV6-1 to TRBJ1-5; TRBD1 matches 11 bases. Losses at the gene ends were 3 bases for V and 11 bases for J; bases not matched to a gene: 12. The germline V gene has CDR1 MNHNS and CDR2 SASEGT. The CDR3 is made up of 16 amino acids. The CDR3 sequence: CASSDLRTGGLWAQHF. CDR3 DNA: TGTGCCAGCAGTGATCTAAGGACAGGGGGCCTCTGGGCCCAGCATTTT.

The chain joins TRBV7-6 to TRBJ2-7; D uncertain. V lost 1 base to trimming and J lost 4 bases, with 8 bases between them. The CDR3 consists of 13 residues. Germline-derived CDR1 and CDR2 are SGHVS and FNYEAQ. The CDR3 loop reads CASSLGLSYEQYF. The CDR3 DNA reads as TGTGCCAGCAGCTTAGGTCTGAGTTACGAGCAGTACTTC.

This clone was seen once. The chain employs TRBV7-2 and TRBJ2-3, with TRBD2 matching over 13 bases. V lost 0 bases, J lost 2 bases, and 8 bases stayed unmatched. CDR3 length: 19 amino acids. Germline CDR1 and CDR2: SGHTA and FQGNSA. DNA of the CDR3: TGTGCCAGCAGCTTAGCGAACGGACTAGCGGGAGTAGACACAGATACGCAGTATTTT. Encoded protein: CASSLANGLAGVDTDTQYF.

The chain is built from TRBV5-4 and TRBJ1-1; no reliable D call. Trimming took 5 bases from V and 8 from J, leaving 10 bases between them. The germline V gene encodes CDR1 SGHNT and CDR2 YYREEE (reference sequence). The CDR3 contains 11 residues. The CDR3 nucleotides read TGTGCCAGCAGGTACGGCGGGGAAGCTTTCTTT. This encodes CASRYGGEAFF. The variable domain in full, completed from reference TRBV5-4 and TRBJ1-1, reads ETGVTQSPTHLIKTRGQQVTLRCSSQSGHNTVSWYQQALGQGPQFIFQYYREEENGRGNFPPRFSGLQFPNYSSELNVNALELDDSALYLCASRYGGEAFFGQGTRLTVV.

The genes are TRBV7-2 and TRBJ2-2; 10 nucleotides line up with TRBD2. The germline CDR1 and CDR2 sequences are SGHTA and FQGNSA. Trimming removed 1 base from V and 2 bases from J; junction bases left unmatched: 7. This CDR3 is 18 amino acids long. The CDR3 bases are TGTGCCAGCAGCTTAGGGCTAGCGGGAGCATCCAACACCGGGGAGCTGTTTTTT. Its protein is CASSLGLAGASNTGELFF.

V gene TRBV11-1 combines with J gene TRBJ2-3; maybe TRBD1 (5 bases). The CDR3 totals 17 residues. V lost 5 bases and J lost 4, with 22 bases in between. Germline V gene lookup returns CDR1 SGHAT and CDR2 FQDESV (reference sequence). DNA for the CDR3: TGTGCCAGCAGCCCCCCATCAGGGAATGCTAGGGCAGATACGCAGTATTTT. Its translation: CASSPPSGNARADTQYF. Combining the CDR3 with reference TRBV11-1 and TRBJ2-3 gives the whole variable domain EAEVAQSPRYKITEKSQAVAFWCDPISGHATLYWYRQILGQGPELLVQFQDESVVDDSQLPKDRFSAERLKGVDSTLKIQPAELGDSAMYLCASSPPSGNARADTQYFGPGTRLTVL.

This rearrangement joins TRBV7-2 to TRBJ1-6; D possibly corresponds to TRBD1 (6 bases). V was clipped by 6 bases and J by 9 bases, with 9 bases between them. Germline V lookup: CDR1 SGHTA, CDR2 FQGNSA. The CDR3 consists of 12 residues. The CDR3 DNA reads as TGTGCCAGCAGTAACAGGGTTTCACCCCTCCACTTT. Its protein product is CASSNRVSPLHF. Combining the CDR3 with reference TRBV7-2 and TRBJ1-6 gives the whole variable domain GAGVSQSPSNKVTEKGKDVELRCDPISGHTALYWYRQSLGQGLEFLIYFQGNSAPDKSGLPSDRFSAERTGGSVSTLTIQRTQQEDSAVYLCASSNRVSPLHFGNGTRLTVT.

This sequence joins TRBV7-9 and TRBJ1-2; D uncertain. The germline gives CDR1 SEHNR, CDR2 FQNEAQ (reference sequence). V was clipped by 3 bases and J by 2 bases, with 4 bases between them. This CDR3 has 12 amino acids. As DNA, the CDR3 is TGTGCCAGCAGCTTGCAGAACTATGGCTACACCTTC. It codes for CASSLQNYGYTF.

The chain is built from TRBV7-8 and TRBJ2-1; D is uncertain. Trimming pared 1 base from V and 0 bases from J, leaving 10 bases between. CDR3 length: 16 residues. CDR1 and CDR2 from the germline V gene are SGHVS and FQNEAQ. The DNA of the CDR3 is TGTGCCAGCAGCTTAGGATCCGGGTTCTCCTACAATGAGCAGTTCTTC. This codes for CASSLGSGFSYNEQFF.

A note on this clone: The junction shows a germline mismatch at one end, possibly a read error. The CDR3 loop is CASSSDRGSDTQYF. The DNA for the CDR3 is TGTGCTAGCAGCTCCGACAGGGGCTCAGATACGCAGTATTTT. The chain joins TRBV7-7 to TRBJ2-3; TRBD1 aligns across 8 bases. The CDR3 totals 14 residues. Germline CDR1 and CDR2: SSHAT and FNYEAQ (reference sequence).

This chain's CDR3 is CASSPPPGTGELFF. The CDR3 DNA reads as TGTGCCAGCAGCCCTCCCCCAGGAACCGGGGAGCTGTTTTTT. The chain combines TRBV9 with TRBJ2-2; D is ambiguous. Trimming stripped 4 bases from V and 5 bases from J, with 12 bases between. The CDR3 sequence is 14 residues long. Per the germline V gene, CDR1 is SGDLS and CDR2 is YYNGEE.

The genes are TRBV5-1 and TRBJ1-3, with D tentatively TRBD1 (6 bases). From germline, CDR1 is SGHRS and CDR2 YFSETQ. CDR3 length: 17 amino acids. V was pared by 4 bases and J by 0 bases, with 17 bases between. Here the CDR3 reads CASSDLIQGSSGNTIYF. CDR3 DNA: TGCGCCAGCAGCGATCTTATACAGGGTTCCTCTGGAAACACCATATATTTT.

In its sample, this clone was seen once. The rearrangement joins TRBV7-9 to TRBJ2-3, with D possibly being TRBD1 (6 bases). In germline, CDR1 is SEHNR, CDR2 FQNEAQ (reference sequence). V was cut by 5 bases and J by 9 bases, with 21 bases left in between. The CDR3 runs to 15 residues. The CDR3 here is CASSPSRTDFKTQYF. The CDR3 region has the DNA TGTGCCAGCAGCCCCTCAAGGACAGATTTCAAAACGCAGTATTTT.

CDR3 sequence: CASSRQGGNTEAFF. The CDR3 bases are TGTGCCAGCAGCCGACAGGGAGGGAACACTGAAGCTTTCTTT. The V and J genes are TRBV7-2 and TRBJ1-1; 7 nucleotides line up with TRBD1. The CDR3 is 14 amino acids. After removal of 5 bases from V and 1 base from J, the junction contained 4 bases not matched to a gene. Germline CDR1 is SGHTA and CDR2 is FQGNSA.

This clone was observed a single time. The chain uses TRBV29-1 and TRBJ1-1; perhaps TRBD1 as D (5 bases). CDR1 is SQVTM, CDR2 ANQGSEA, per germline. Between the trimmed V and J ends, which lost 0 bases and 1 base, there was a span of 9 bases. The CDR3 sequence is 14 residues long. The CDR3 bases are TGCAGCGTTGAAGATAGAAGGGGGAACACTGAAGCTTTCTTT. It is translated as CSVEDRRGNTEAFF.

The chain recombines TRBV21-1 with TRBJ2-7; no DNA check was done on the table's D call, TRBD2. TRBV21-1 is a recognized pseudogene. The CDR3 contains 13 residues. DNA for the CDR3: TGTGCCAGGGTCCCGGGGAACCCCTACGAGCAGTACTTC. Amino acids: CARVPGNPYEQYF.

The J gene is TRBJ1-1, the V gene TRBV2, with TRBD1 matching 7 bases. Per germline, CDR1 SNHLY and CDR2 FYNNEI. The J segment lost 2 bases and the V segment lost 7 bases, leaving 4 bases of the junction unmatched. The CDR3 sequence is 13 residues long. The CDR3 DNA is TGTGCCAGCACGGGACAGACTAACACTGAAGCTTTCTTT. Protein sequence: CASTGQTNTEAFF.

Written as DNA, the CDR3 is TGTGCCAGCTCACCACCGTCCGGCACAGGGGCGACCATCTACGAGCAGTACTTC. Its translation: CASSPPSGTGATIYEQYF. The V gene is TRBV18, the J gene TRBJ2-7; 7 bases line up with TRBD1. Germline lookup yields CDR1 KGHSH and CDR2 LQKENI. The CDR3 runs 18 residues. Trimming took 0 bases from V and 3 from J; bases not matched to a gene: 14.

V usage is TRBV5-1 and J usage is TRBJ1-4; D is perhaps TRBD1 (5 bases). V was shortened by 1 base and J by 7 bases, with 11 bases between the two germline ends. Germline lookup yields CDR1 SGHRS and CDR2 YFSETQ. The CDR3 has 14 amino acids. The CDR3 here is CASSLSGGSEKLFF. Written as DNA, the CDR3 is TGCGCCAGCAGCTTGAGTGGGGGGAGTGAAAAACTGTTTTTT.

The chain recombines TRBV7-8 with TRBJ1-2, with 10 positions matching TRBD1. CDR1 is SGHVS and CDR2 is FQNEAQ in the germline V gene. Trimming took 4 bases from V and 7 from J; bases not matched to a gene: 9. This CDR3 spans 15 amino acids. CDR3 residues: CASSSLDRGIFGYTF. CDR3 nucleotide sequence: TGTGCCAGCAGCTCTCTGGACAGGGGGATCTTTGGCTACACCTTC.

DNA for the CDR3: TGTGCCAGCAGAGCCGGACTAGCGGGAGAGACCCAGTACTTC. Protein: CASRAGLAGETQYF. This chain uses TRBV2 with TRBJ2-5, with 11 positions matching TRBD2. CDR3 length: 14 amino acids. V dropped 6 bases and J dropped 4; count of bases not matched to a gene: 4. Germline lookup yields CDR1 SNHLY and CDR2 FYNNEI. Full variable domain (rest looked up from reference TRBV2 and TRBJ2-5): EPEVTQTPSHQVTQMGQEVILRCVPISNHLYFYWYRQILGQKVEFLVSFYNNEISEKSEIFDDQFSVERPDGSNFTLKIRSTKLEDSAMYFCASRAGLAGETQYFGPGTRLLVL.

This clone was counted a few times. This CDR3 reads CASSTHGRLSYNEQFF. The CDR3 DNA follows: TGTGCCAGCAGCACCCACGGGAGGCTCTCCTACAATGAGCAGTTCTTC. This sequence joins TRBV7-2 and TRBJ2-1, with 7 bases fitting TRBD2. The trim removed 5 bases at V and 0 bases at J, leaving 7 bases unmatched. The CDR3 has 16 residues. Germline-derived CDR1 and CDR2 are SGHTA and FQGNSA.